This T cell receptor (beta chain) was retrieved from a study of metastatic and nonmetastatic thyroid tumors. Study overall: Peripheral blood and tumor or nodule samples from malignant and benign thyroid patients were compared.

Germline V gene sequence: CDR1 MGHRA, CDR2 YSYEKL. The CDR3 is 17 amino acids. Unmatched junction bases numbered 10, after V lost 1 base and J lost 2 bases. From the PCR reads, TCRdb re-called clones with MiXCR. Among about 35,000 clones listed, around 28% were seen once. There were no patients who had received any treatment before thyroid surgery. Whole-study findings and limits: Malignant thyroid tumors reportedly had TCR beta diversity that was significantly higher than in benign nodules, in blood and tumor.

The count of this clone is one. Its antigen is currently unknown. Sequenced: blood. The TCR was taken from a female donor with papillary thyroid cancer or a benign thyroid nodule (not recorded which). Some clones in this sample may be carry-over from other donors' samples. The chain links TRBV4-1 to TRBJ2-5; 7 nucleotides align to TRBD1. The CDR3 loop reads CASSQGDRRDRQETQYF. In nucleotides, the CDR3 is TGCGCCAGCAGCCAAGGAGACCGACGGGACAGACAAGAGACCCAGTACTTC.